The rows below give T cell receptor beta chains drawn from one sample of a study of graft-versus-host responses after intestinal transplantation. What these receptors recognize is not known. This table comes from immunoSEQ multiplex PCR, and its TCRdb copy is limited to in-frame clones, with some not included. The repertoire includes some 62,000 clones, approximately 91% of them detected once, and about 1.7% sits in the top ten. The sample was unstimulated CD8+ T cells sorted from spleen or lymph node cells, taken before transplant. The origin of the receptors is a human donor who was the organ donor for an intestinal transplant. Each CDR3 is given with its conserved first and last residue. The D gene is left open where the match is weak. Clone size is shown for a subset of rows, as once, few, many or a class of expanded clone.

V	J	size	D	CDR3	DNA
TRBV4-3	TRBJ2-2	NA	TRBD2	CASSQGAGTSGSLVAGELFF	TGCGCCAGCAGCCAAGGGGCCGGGACTAGCGGGAGTCTGGTGGCCGGGGAGCTGTTTTTT
TRBV11-3	TRBJ2-1	NA	NA	CASSFGRANEQFF	TGTGCCAGCAGCTTCGGGCGGGCCAATGAGCAGTTCTTC
TRBV6-6	TRBJ2-7	NA	NA	CASSHQVFYEQYF	TGTGCCAGCAGTCACCAGGTCTTCTACGAGCAGTACTTC
TRBV19	TRBJ2-7	NA	TRBD1	CASSIGDSSYEQYF	TGTGCCAGTAGTATCGGGGACAGCTCCTACGAGCAGTACTTC
TRBV7-9	TRBJ2-7	NA	NA	CASSFEGSYEQYF	TGTGCCAGCAGCTTCGAGGGATCCTACGAGCAGTACTTC
TRBV27	TRBJ2-7	NA	TRBD2	CASSFLAGVTPRSAYEQYF	TGTGCCAGCAGTTTCCTCGCGGGAGTTACCCCCCGGAGTGCCTACGAGCAGTACTTC
TRBV19	TRBJ1-2	NA	TRBD1	CASSIESTGALNYGYTF	TGTGCCAGTAGTATAGAGTCGACAGGGGCCCTTAACTATGGCTACACCTTC
TRBV9	TRBJ2-3	once	TRBD2	CASSPHGGVGDTQYF	TGTGCCAGCAGCCCACACGGGGGGGTTGGAGATACGCAGTATTTT
TRBV2	TRBJ1-5	once	NA	CASRWGAGSNQPQHF	TGTGCCAGCAGATGGGGCGCGGGGAGCAATCAGCCCCAGCATTTT
TRBV28	TRBJ2-1	NA	NA	CASSLWGNNEQFF	TGTGCCAGCAGTTTATGGGGCAACAATGAGCAGTTCTTC
TRBV4-3	TRBJ1-2	NA	NA	CASSPSLTAPGYTF	TGCGCCAGCAGCCCCTCATTGACAGCACCTGGCTACACCTTC
TRBV2	TRBJ2-5	once	NA	CASSEIMQGGRETQYF	TGTGCCAGCAGTGAAATCATGCAGGGGGGTAGGGAGACCCAGTACTTC
TRBV19	TRBJ1-1	once	NA	CASSVPPGGAFF	TGTGCCAGTAGTGTACCCCCAGGAGGAGCTTTCTTT
TRBV4-1	TRBJ2-7	NA	TRBD1	CASSAGTGAYEQYF	TGCGCCAGCAGCGCCGGGACAGGGGCCTACGAGCAGTACTTC
TRBV30	TRBJ2-7	NA	NA	CAWSEGDGSYEQYF	TGTGCCTGGAGTGAGGGGGATGGCTCCTACGAGCAGTACTTC
TRBV27	TRBJ2-3	once	TRBD2	CASSRGGGYTDTQYF	TGTGCCAGCAGTCGGGGGGGAGGGTACACAGATACGCAGTATTTT
TRBV6-4	TRBJ2-1	NA	TRBD2	CASSGTSGSNEQFF	TGTGCCAGCAGTGGGACTAGCGGGAGCAATGAGCAGTTCTTC
TRBV14	TRBJ1-2	NA	NA	CASSPTARAYYGYTF	TGTGCCAGCAGCCCAACGGCCAGGGCGTACTATGGCTACACCTTC
TRBV28	TRBJ2-5	NA	TRBD2	CASSHLTSGDYQETQYF	TGTGCCAGCAGTCATTTGACTAGCGGGGATTACCAAGAGACCCAGTACTTC
TRBV5-1	TRBJ2-4	NA	NA	CASSLGGRFEDIQYF	TGCGCCAGCAGCTTGGGGGGCAGGTTCGAAGACATTCAGTACTTC
TRBV27	TRBJ2-1	NA	TRBD2	CASSFGGSDNEQFF	TGTGCCAGCAGTTTCGGGGGGAGCGACAATGAGCAGTTCTTC
TRBV6-5	TRBJ2-7	few	TRBD2	CASSYAGTRGLEQYF	TGTGCCAGCAGTTACGCCGGGACTAGAGGGCTCGAGCAGTACTTC
TRBV7-9	TRBJ2-7	NA	NA	CASSLASGSYEQYF	TGTGCCAGCAGCTTAGCCAGCGGATCCTACGAGCAGTACTTC
TRBV2	TRBJ2-1	NA	TRBD2	CASSETRLAGRDEQFF	TGTGCCAGCAGTGAAACGAGACTAGCGGGAAGGGATGAGCAGTTCTTC
TRBV4-2	TRBJ2-7	NA	NA	CASSQEAGPSEQYF	TGTGCCAGCAGCCAAGAGGCAGGGCCGAGCGAGCAGTACTTC
TRBV7-9	TRBJ1-1	NA	NA	CASSFMRGTEAFF	TGTGCCAGCAGCTTCATGCGGGGGACTGAAGCTTTCTTT
TRBV27	TRBJ2-7	NA	TRBD1	CASGGTGIEQYF	TGTGCCAGCGGAGGGACAGGGATCGAGCAGTACTTC
TRBV29-1	TRBJ2-2	NA	TRBD2	CSVMPSGIYPGELFF	TGCAGCGTTATGCCTAGCGGGATTTATCCCGGGGAGCTGTTTTTT
TRBV7-2	TRBJ2-1	NA	NA	CASSLDGNNNEQFF	TGTGCCAGCAGCTTAGACGGGAATAACAATGAGCAGTTCTTC
TRBV5-1	TRBJ2-5	NA	NA	CASSLNPSRGQETQYF	TGCGCCAGCAGCTTGAATCCCTCCCGGGGCCAAGAGACCCAGTACTTC
TRBV29-1	TRBJ2-1	NA	NA	CSVVRGLGGLIYNEQFF	TGCAGCGTTGTTCGAGGGTTGGGGGGTCTTATTTACAATGAGCAGTTCTTC
TRBV4-3	TRBJ2-1	NA	NA	CASSQGLIPSANNEQFF	TGCGCCAGCAGCCAAGGACTGATCCCATCCGCAAACAATGAGCAGTTCTTC
TRBV27	TRBJ1-1	NA	NA	CASSLSGGSEAFF	TGTGCCAGCAGTTTGTCGGGGGGGTCTGAAGCTTTCTTT
TRBV7-6	TRBJ2-3	NA	TRBD2	CASSLTAGELDTQYF	TGTGCCAGCAGCTTAACGGCGGGAGAATTAGATACGCAGTATTTT
TRBV6-5	TRBJ2-7	NA	TRBD2	CASSYSGASSYEQYF	TGTGCCAGCAGTTATAGCGGGGCGAGCTCCTACGAGCAGTACTTC
TRBV5-6	TRBJ2-7	NA	NA	CASSLGSGREQYF	TGTGCCAGCAGCTTAGGGAGCGGAAGGGAGCAGTACTTC
TRBV28	TRBJ1-3	NA	NA	CASSFQGSGNTIYF	TGTGCCAGCAGTTTCCAGGGAAGTGGAAACACCATATATTTT
TRBV29-1	TRBJ1-1	NA	TRBD1	CSVEWDRVYWTEAFF	TGCAGCGTTGAGTGGGACAGGGTATATTGGACTGAAGCTTTCTTT
TRBV19	TRBJ1-4	NA	NA	CASSGREHKSSLNEKLFF	TGTGCCAGTAGTGGCAGGGAACATAAAAGTTCCCTTAATGAAAAACTGTTTTTT
TRBV20-1	TRBJ1-1	NA	NA	CSTGPEAFF	TGCAGTACAGGGCCAGAAGCTTTCTTT
TRBV23-1	TRBJ1-5	once	NA	CASSPHAQPQHF	TGCGCCAGCAGTCCCCACGCGCAGCCCCAGCATTTT
TRBV9	TRBJ2-6	NA	NA	CASSVEVGGAGANVLTF	TGTGCCAGCAGCGTAGAAGTTGGGGGCGCTGGGGCCAACGTCCTGACTTTC
TRBV28	TRBJ2-1	NA	NA	CASSLSAGLGEQFF	TGTGCCAGCAGTTTATCTGCAGGGCTGGGTGAGCAGTTCTTC
TRBV9	TRBJ2-3	NA	NA	CASSGRDYSSTDTQYF	TGTGCCAGCAGCGGCCGGGATTATTCTAGCACAGATACGCAGTATTTT
TRBV27	TRBJ2-7	NA	NA	CASGGFRGDAYEQYF	TGTGCCAGCGGGGGCTTCAGGGGGGATGCCTACGAGCAGTACTTC
TRBV7-2	TRBJ2-7	NA	TRBD2	CASSPGLAGGYEQYF	TGTGCCAGCAGCCCTGGACTAGCGGGAGGGTACGAGCAGTACTTC
TRBV27	TRBJ2-1	NA	TRBD2	CASSFGTSYNEQFF	TGTGCCAGCAGTTTTGGGACTAGCTACAATGAGCAGTTCTTC
TRBV10-3	TRBJ1-2	NA	NA	CAIRGQFLYGYTF	TGTGCCATCAGGGGCCAATTCTTATATGGCTACACCTTC
TRBV29-1	TRBJ1-2	NA	NA	CSVEDHQTRDDGYTF	TGCAGCGTTGAAGATCATCAAACCAGGGATGATGGCTACACCTTC
TRBV9	TRBJ2-2	NA	NA	CASSVDGSYTGELFF	TGTGCCAGCAGCGTAGACGGGAGTTACACCGGGGAGCTGTTTTTT
TRBV7-9	TRBJ1-1	NA	TRBD1	CASSFWDSEAFF	TGTGCCAGCAGCTTTTGGGACAGTGAAGCTTTCTTT